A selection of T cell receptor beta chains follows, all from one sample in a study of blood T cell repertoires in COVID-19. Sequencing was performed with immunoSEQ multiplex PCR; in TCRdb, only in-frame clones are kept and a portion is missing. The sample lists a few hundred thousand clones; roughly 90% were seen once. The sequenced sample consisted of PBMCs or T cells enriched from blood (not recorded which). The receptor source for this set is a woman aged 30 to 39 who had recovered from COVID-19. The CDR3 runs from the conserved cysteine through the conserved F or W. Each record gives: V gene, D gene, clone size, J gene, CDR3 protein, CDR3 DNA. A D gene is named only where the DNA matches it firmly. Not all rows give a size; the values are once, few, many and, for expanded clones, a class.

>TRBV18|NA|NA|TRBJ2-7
CASSPPWGHSTYTLGEQYF
TGTGCCAGCTCACCCCCTTGGGGACACTCCACCTATACTTTGGGCGAGCAGTACTTC
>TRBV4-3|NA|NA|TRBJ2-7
CASSQVPGGEQYF
TGCGCCAGCAGCCAAGTTCCCGGGGGCGAGCAGTACTTC
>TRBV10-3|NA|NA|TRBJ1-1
CAISDRQGNTEAFF
TGTGCCATCAGTGATAGGCAGGGGAACACTGAAGCTTTCTTT
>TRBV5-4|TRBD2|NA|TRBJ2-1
CASSPKFWTSGTYNEQFF
TGTGCCAGCAGCCCCAAATTCTGGACTAGCGGAACCTACAATGAGCAGTTCTTC
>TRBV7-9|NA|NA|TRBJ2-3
CASRLSATGTDTQYF
TGTGCCAGCAGACTTTCTGCCACAGGGACAGATACGCAGTATTTT
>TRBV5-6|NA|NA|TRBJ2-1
CASSSGDWERRNEQFF
TGTGCCAGCAGCTCGGGGGATTGGGAAAGACGGAATGAGCAGTTCTTC
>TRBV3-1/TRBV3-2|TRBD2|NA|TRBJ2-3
CASSPIAGGVADTQYF
TGTGCCAGCAGCCCGATAGCGGGGGGGGTAGCAGATACGCAGTATTTT
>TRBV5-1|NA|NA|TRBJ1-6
CASSFPGNSPLHF
TGCGCCAGCAGCTTTCCAGGCAATTCACCCCTCCACTTT
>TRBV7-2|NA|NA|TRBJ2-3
CASSFRGTDTQYF
TGTGCCAGCAGCTTCCGGGGCACAGATACGCAGTATTTT
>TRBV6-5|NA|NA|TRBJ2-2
CASSYSADTGELFF
TGTGCCAGCAGTTACTCGGCAGATACCGGGGAGCTGTTTTTT
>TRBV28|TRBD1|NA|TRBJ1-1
CASRGQGKGAFF
TGTGCCAGCAGGGGACAGGGGAAGGGAGCTTTCTTT
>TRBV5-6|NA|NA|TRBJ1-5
CASSLYGGAGQPQHF
TGTGCCAGCAGCTTGTATGGGGGGGCCGGTCAGCCCCAGCATTTT
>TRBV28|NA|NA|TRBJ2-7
CASRGPGRETAGEQYF
TGTGCCAGCAGGGGGCCTGGGCGGGAAACGGCGGGGGAGCAGTACTTC
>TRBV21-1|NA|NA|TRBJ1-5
CASSSSGGLNNQPQHF
TGTGCCAGCAGCAGTTCAGGGGGGCTTAATAATCAGCCCCAGCATTTT
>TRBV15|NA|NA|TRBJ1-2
CATSRGRIGYGYTF
TGTGCCACCAGCAGAGGCCGTATCGGCTATGGCTACACCTTC
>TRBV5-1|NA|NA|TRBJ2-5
CASSLGPGEETQYF
TGCGCCAGCAGCTTGGGGCCGGGGGAAGAGACCCAGTACTTC
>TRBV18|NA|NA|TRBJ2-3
CASSLSSTLGDTQYF
TGTGCCAGCTCACTTAGCTCCACCCTCGGAGATACGCAGTATTTT
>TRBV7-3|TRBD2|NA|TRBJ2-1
CASSPRTSASYNEQFF
TGTGCCAGCAGCCCCCGGACTAGCGCTTCCTACAATGAGCAGTTCTTC
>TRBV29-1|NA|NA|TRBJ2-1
CSVEPATSYNEQFF
TGCAGCGTTGAGCCAGCGACCTCCTACAATGAGCAGTTCTTC
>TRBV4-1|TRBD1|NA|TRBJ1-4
CASSPGQGETTNEKLFF
TGCGCCAGCAGCCCGGGACAGGGAGAGACAACTAATGAAAAACTGTTTTTT
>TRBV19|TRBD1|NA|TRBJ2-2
CASSMRQGNTGELFF
TGTGCCAGTAGTATGAGACAGGGGAACACCGGGGAGCTGTTTTTT
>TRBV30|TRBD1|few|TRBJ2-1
CAWSWDRGYNEQFF
TGTGCCTGGAGTTGGGACAGGGGCTACAATGAGCAGTTCTTC
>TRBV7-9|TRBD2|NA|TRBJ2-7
CASSDGGRGGHSYEQYF
TGTGCCAGCAGCGACGGGGGGAGGGGAGGCCACTCCTACGAGCAGTACTTC
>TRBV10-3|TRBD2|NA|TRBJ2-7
CAISEFPTSGSYEQYF
TGTGCCATCAGTGAGTTCCCAACTAGCGGGTCCTACGAGCAGTACTTC
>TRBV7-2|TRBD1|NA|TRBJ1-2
CASSRGQGKFYGYTF
TGTGCCAGCAGCCGGGGACAGGGAAAGTTCTATGGCTACACCTTC
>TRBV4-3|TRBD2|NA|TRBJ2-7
CASSQDRLAAYEQYF
TGCGCCAGCAGCCAAGATAGACTAGCAGCCTACGAGCAGTACTTC
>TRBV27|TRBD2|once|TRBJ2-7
CASGPGTSKVRPSYEQYF
TGTGCCAGCGGCCCTGGGACTAGCAAAGTCCGACCCTCCTACGAGCAGTACTTC
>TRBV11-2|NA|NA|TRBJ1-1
CASSRQGTEAFF
TGTGCCAGCAGCCGGCAGGGAACTGAAGCTTTCTTT
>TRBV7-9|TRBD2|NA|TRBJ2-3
CASSPRASGSADTQYF
TGTGCCAGCAGCCCGCGGGCTAGCGGTTCCGCCGATACGCAGTATTTT
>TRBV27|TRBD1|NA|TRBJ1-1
CASSRTGLNTEAFF
TGTGCCAGCAGCCGGACAGGACTGAACACTGAAGCTTTCTTT
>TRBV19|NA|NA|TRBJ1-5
CASSIASGQPQHF
TGTGCCAGTAGTATAGCGAGCGGTCAGCCCCAGCATTTT
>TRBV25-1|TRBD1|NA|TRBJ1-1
CASSEQGGSEAFF
TGTGCCAGCAGCGAACAGGGGGGCTCTGAAGCTTTCTTT
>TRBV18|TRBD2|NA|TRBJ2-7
CASSPPASGGYEQYF
TGTGCCAGCTCACCACCTGCTAGCGGGGGATACGAGCAGTACTTC
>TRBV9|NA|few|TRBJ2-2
CASSVVASGELFF
TGTGCCAGCAGCGTAGTTGCTAGCGGGGAGCTGTTTTTT
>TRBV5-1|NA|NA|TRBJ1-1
CASTTTDLNTEAFF
TGCGCCAGCACCACGACGGACTTGAACACTGAAGCTTTCTTT
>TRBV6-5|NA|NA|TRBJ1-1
CASRGEIFTEAFF
TGTGCCAGCAGGGGCGAGATATTCACTGAAGCTTTCTTT
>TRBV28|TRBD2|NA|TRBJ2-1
CASSLTLPHSGGFVGEQFF
TGTGCCAGCAGTTTGACCCTCCCTCATAGCGGGGGATTCGTAGGGGAGCAGTTCTTC
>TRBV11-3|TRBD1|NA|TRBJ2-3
CASTPWDRSTDTQYF
TGTGCCAGCACCCCGTGGGACAGAAGCACAGATACGCAGTATTTT
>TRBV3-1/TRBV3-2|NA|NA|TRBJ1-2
CASSQDGWLAREDGYTF
TGTGCCAGCAGCCAAGATGGGTGGCTAGCAAGGGAAGATGGCTACACCTTC
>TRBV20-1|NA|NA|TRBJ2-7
CSATPAYEQYF
TGCAGTGCTACCCCGGCCTACGAGCAGTACTTC
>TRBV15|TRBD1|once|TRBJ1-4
CATSRDGKGGLFF
TGTGCCACCAGCAGAGATGGAAAAGGGGGCTTGTTTTTT
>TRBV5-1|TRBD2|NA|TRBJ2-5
CASSRTGTTKTQYF
TGCGCCAGCAGCCGGACCGGGACTACGAAGACCCAGTACTTC
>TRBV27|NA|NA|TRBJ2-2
CASSFYGYTGELFF
TGTGCCAGCAGTTTTTACGGGTACACCGGGGAGCTGTTTTTT
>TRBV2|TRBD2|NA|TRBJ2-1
CASSDKTSANEQFF
TGTGCCAGCAGTGACAAGACTAGCGCCAATGAGCAGTTCTTC
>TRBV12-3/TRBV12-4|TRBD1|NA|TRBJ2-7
CASSNTGAGEQYF
TGTGCCAGCAGTAACACAGGGGCTGGGGAGCAGTACTTC